A single sample is the source of the 26 T cell receptor beta chains below, sequenced in a study of cytomegalovirus exposure and HLA in healthy donors. PCR used 60 Vbeta primers and 13 Jbeta primers. The protocol was immunoSEQ multiplex PCR, while the TCRdb copy is restricted to in-frame clones and leaves out a portion. Of 150,000 to 200,000 clones in the sample, 86% were seen once. The sequenced sample was PBMCs. These TCRs come from a woman aged 18 to 35 in good health and CMV-seronegative.

This clone was seen a handful of times. The chain links TRBV2 to TRBJ2-3; D gene unclear. The germline V and J ends were trimmed by 4 bases and 3 bases, with 5 bases remaining between them. Germline loops: CDR1 SNHLY, CDR2 FYNNEI. The CDR3 sequence is 12 residues long. The CDR3 sequence: CASSVRTDTQYF. CDR3 nucleotides: TGTGCCAGCAGTGTCAGGACAGATACGCAGTATTTT.

This chain connects TRBV27 to TRBJ2-1; possible D gene TRBD2, 5 bases. Deletions cut 3 bases from V and 6 bases from J, with 6 bases between. The germline V gene has CDR1 MNHEY and CDR2 SMNVEV (reference sequence). There are 12 residues in the CDR3. CDR3 loop: CASSFRGNEQFF. DNA of the CDR3: TGTGCCAGCAGTTTCCGGGGCAATGAGCAGTTCTTC.

CDR3 DNA sequence: TGTGCCAGCAGTTTTTTTTACGTCGGAGGGCCCACCGGGGAGCTGTTTTTT. This encodes CASSFFYVGGPTGELFF. This chain uses TRBV27 with TRBJ2-2, with TRBD2 as a possible D gene (6 bases). Looked up from germline, CDR1 is MNHEY and CDR2 is SMNVEV (reference sequence). The CDR3 runs to 17 residues. Trimming pared 3 bases from V and 4 bases from J, leaving 18 bases between.

This clone was observed once. The rearrangement uses TRBV11-2 and TRBJ1-1; no firm D call. V lost 3 bases, J lost 5 bases, and 16 bases lay in between. Germline-derived CDR1 and CDR2 are SGHAT and FQNNGV. The CDR3 sequence is 15 residues long. For the CDR3, the DNA is TGTGCCAGCAGCTTCAGAGGACTGGGAAGGACTGAAGCTTTCTTT. Encoded protein: CASSFRGLGRTEAFF. The whole variable domain, filled in from reference TRBV11-2 and TRBJ1-1, reads EAGVAQSPRYKIIEKRQSVAFWCNPISGHATLYWYQQILGQGPKLLIQFQNNGVVDDSQLPKDRFSAERLKGVDSTLKIQPAKLEDSAVYLCASSFRGLGRTEAFFGQGTRLTVV.

V gene TRBV30 combines with J gene TRBJ1-2, with 9 bases fitting TRBD1. With 1 base clipped from V and 2 bases from J, the junction kept 5 bases outside the gene matches. The germline V gene encodes CDR1 GTSNPN and CDR2 SVGIG (reference sequence). The CDR3 runs 15 residues. The CDR3 nucleotides are TGTGCCTGGAGTGGTATGGGACAGGGAAACTATGGCTACACCTTC. This translates into CAWSGMGQGNYGYTF.

V is TRBV13 and J is TRBJ2-5, with a tentative D call TRBD2 (6 bases). The V end was cut by 0 bases, the J end by 1 base, with 9 bases between. CDR1 PRHDT and CDR2 FYEKMQ come from the germline V gene (reference sequence). The CDR3 contains 15 residues. CDR3 region: CASSLGGLRQETQYF. The CDR3 DNA sequence: TGTGCCAGCAGCTTAGGGGGACTCCGCCAAGAGACCCAGTACTTC.

The chain links TRBV5-8 to TRBJ2-2, with 8 bases that match TRBD1. Germline V gene data show CDR1 as SGHTS and CDR2 as YDEGEE. The CDR3 has 17 residues. V gave up 1 base and J gave up 4 bases; unmatched junction bases: 9. This CDR3 reads CASSLNRGQAVTGELFF. CDR3 DNA sequence: TGTGCCAGCAGCTTGAATCGGGGACAGGCAGTCACCGGGGAGCTGTTTTTT.

A single count supports this clone. The CDR3 sequence is CASSPSDLNTQYF. CDR3 nucleotides: TGTGCCAGCTCACCCTCGGACTTAAATACGCAGTATTTT. The chain couples TRBV18 to TRBJ2-3; the D gene is possibly TRBD2 (5 bases). This CDR3 comprises 13 residues. V was pared by 3 bases and J by 7 bases, with 11 bases between. Looked up from germline, CDR1 is KGHSH and CDR2 is LQKENI.

This chain links TRBV6-1 with TRBJ1-5; TRBD1 aligns across 7 bases. The germline V gene encodes CDR1 MNHNS and CDR2 SASEGT. V dropped 1 base and J dropped 5; count of bases not matched to a gene: 2. The CDR3 spans 14 residues. The chain's CDR3 is CASSEGTGYQPQHF. CDR3 bases: TGTGCCAGCAGTGAAGGGACAGGCTATCAGCCCCAGCATTTT.

The V call is TRBV4-1, the J call TRBJ2-1, with 14 bases that match TRBD2. CDR1 and CDR2 from the germline V gene are MGHRA and YSYEKL. With V trimmed by 7 bases and J by 2 bases, 16 bases remained unmatched. The CDR3 covers 20 residues. CDR3 amino acids: CASKTIFGTSGSLAYNEQFF. CDR3 nucleotide sequence: TGCGCCAGCAAAACCATTTTCGGGACTAGCGGGAGTTTGGCCTACAATGAGCAGTTCTTC.

A single count supports this clone. One junction end disagrees with the germline gene, perhaps due to a read error. The gene calls are TRBV27 and TRBJ1-1, with D unresolved. CDR1 is MNHEY and CDR2 is SMNVEV in the germline V gene (reference sequence). The CDR3 spans 13 residues. The CDR3 DNA sequence: TGCCCCGATCCACGGGAGGGGAACACTGAAGCTTTCTTT. Its translation is CPDPREGNTEAFF.

This sequence joins TRBV19 and TRBJ2-1, with TRBD2 matching 10 bases. The length of the CDR3 is 17 residues. Trimming removed 5 bases from V and 4 bases from J; junction bases left unmatched: 11. Germline CDR1 is LNHDA and CDR2 is SQIVND (reference sequence). CDR3 nucleotides: TGTGCCAGTAGTCCCAACTCCGCTAGCGGGGGTTACAATGAGCAGTTCTTC. It yields the protein CASSPNSASGGYNEQFF.

DNA of the CDR3: TGTGCCAGTAGTATGGGGGGGCCGGGAAATACGCAGTATTTT. Translating it yields CASSMGGPGNTQYF. The V and J genes are TRBV19 and TRBJ2-3; D is possibly TRBD2 (7 bases). Germline V gene data show CDR1 as LNHDA and CDR2 as SQIVND (reference sequence). There are 14 residues in the CDR3. V was clipped by 3 bases and J by 7 bases, with 14 bases between them.

The rearrangement links TRBV7-2 to TRBJ2-3; possible D gene TRBD1, 5 bases. This CDR3 comprises 15 residues. Trimming removed 1 base from V and 6 bases from J, with 14 bases in between. CDR1 and CDR2 from the germline V gene are SGHTA and FQGNSA. CDR3 loop: CASSLEGLLSDTQYF. The CDR3 region has the DNA TGTGCCAGCAGCTTAGAGGGGCTGCTCTCCGATACGCAGTATTTT.

The sample holds one count of this clone. The gene calls are TRBV18 and TRBJ2-6; D gene ambiguous. The V end was cut by 2 bases, the J end by 4 bases, with 9 bases between. The CDR3 is 15 residues long. Looked up from germline, CDR1 is KGHSH and CDR2 is LQKENI. The CDR3 bases are TGTGCCAGCTCACCAGTGTTTGAGGGGGCCAACGTCCTGACTTTC. It specifies CASSPVFEGANVLTF.

This clone was counted once. The chain is built from TRBV6-5 and TRBJ1-4, with 7 bases aligning to TRBD1. The ends lost 0 bases at V and 10 bases at J; junction bases unmatched: 5. The CDR3 has 14 amino acids. CDR1 and CDR2 (germline): MNHEY, SVGAGI. The DNA of the CDR3 is TGTGCCAGCAGTTACTCGATTCAGGGGGGAAAACTGTTTTTT. It encodes CASSYSIQGGKLFF.

This sequence joins TRBV11-1 and TRBJ2-1; tentative D call: TRBD2 (6 bases). CDR3 length: 17 amino acids. Germline loops: CDR1 SGHAT, CDR2 FQDESV (reference sequence). Trimming took off 6 bases at V and 2 bases at J, with 20 bases between the two ends. Written as DNA, the CDR3 is TGTGCCAGCAGTCGCCAGGGCGGGACGGTCACCTACAATGAGCAGTTCTTC. Amino acids: CASSRQGGTVTYNEQFF.

This chain uses TRBV6-5 with TRBJ1-2; possible D gene TRBD1, 5 bases. The CDR3 has 14 amino acids. Trimming removed 4 bases from V and 0 bases from J, with 9 bases in between. Germline values: CDR1 MNHEY, CDR2 SVGAGI. CDR3 residues: CASSSDRANYGYTF. DNA for the CDR3: TGTGCCAGCAGTTCAGACAGAGCTAACTATGGCTACACCTTC.

V gene TRBV14 combines with J gene TRBJ2-5; D is unresolved. The CDR3 is 14 residues long. Germline V gene lookup returns CDR1 SGHDN and CDR2 FVKESK. Trimming took 5 bases from V and 5 from J, leaving 15 bases between them. The CDR3 loop is CASSFVGVLETQYF. For the CDR3, the DNA is TGTGCCAGCAGCTTCGTTGGAGTTCTGGAGACCCAGTACTTC.

This clone was recorded once. The chain carries TRBV7-9 and TRBJ1-5; 10 bases agree with TRBD1. This CDR3 has 17 residues. Germline CDR1 SEHNR, CDR2 FQNEAQ (reference sequence). V lost 3 bases, J lost 4 bases, and 9 bases stayed unmatched. In DNA, the CDR3 is TGTGCCAGCAGCTTGAATCCGGGACAGGGGCCTAATCAGCCCCAGCATTTT. Protein: CASSLNPGQGPNQPQHF.

This clone was recorded a few times. The chain recombines TRBV2 with TRBJ2-7, with 7 bases lining up with TRBD1. Germline V gives CDR1 SNHLY, CDR2 FYNNEI. CDR3 size: 15 residues. The V gene end was trimmed by 5 bases and the J gene end by 5 bases; junction bases not matched to a gene: 12. This CDR3 reads CASSRQGPERDEQYF. The CDR3 DNA sequence: TGTGCCAGCAGTCGACAGGGACCGGAGCGCGACGAGCAGTACTTC.

The chain joins TRBV10-2 to TRBJ1-1; D possibly corresponds to TRBD1 (6 bases). The CDR3 is made up of 13 amino acids. The germline V gene has CDR1 WSHSY and CDR2 SAAADI. Trimming left V 7 bases short and J 1 base short, with 10 bases between. Here the CDR3 DNA reads TGCGCCAGCATCGGACAGTCGAACACTGAAGCTTTCTTT. This sequence encodes CASIGQSNTEAFF.

The V call is TRBV6-1, the J call TRBJ1-5; D may be TRBD1 (5 bases). CDR1 and CDR2 from the germline V gene are MNHNS and SASEGT. The CDR3 runs 15 residues. The V end lost 6 bases, the J end lost 2 bases, and 14 bases lay between the germline ends. This CDR3 is CASRSQGFGNQPQHF. The DNA for the CDR3 is TGTGCCAGCAGATCCCAGGGTTTCGGCAATCAGCCCCAGCATTTT.

The chain carries TRBV7-9 and TRBJ2-5; TRBD2 matches 7 bases. The ends lost 0 bases at V and 4 bases at J; junction bases unmatched: 11. Germline V gene lookup returns CDR1 SEHNR and CDR2 FQNEAQ (reference sequence). This CDR3 region has 17 residues. The CDR3 is CASSLAVSPTGGETQYF. DNA of the CDR3: TGTGCCAGCAGCTTAGCGGTTTCCCCGACGGGGGGAGAGACCCAGTACTTC.

This clone was detected only once. The chain recombines TRBV2 with TRBJ2-7, with D possibly being TRBD1 (6 bases). Trimming left V 10 bases short and J 5 bases short, with 15 bases between. This CDR3 comprises 12 residues. Germline V CDR1 and CDR2: SNHLY, FYNNEI. The CDR3 sequence: CATTQGRNEQYF. As DNA, the CDR3 is TGTGCCACGACCCAGGGGAGAAACGAGCAGTACTTC.

The chain links TRBV25-1 to TRBJ2-6; D not certain. The CDR3 contains 15 residues. Germline CDR1 and CDR2: MGHDK and SYGVNS. Trimming left V 5 bases short and J 4 bases short, with 12 bases between. CDR3 loop: CASSLAGAGANVLTF. The CDR3 DNA reads as TGTGCCAGCAGTCTGGCAGGCGCGGGGGCCAACGTCCTGACTTTC.